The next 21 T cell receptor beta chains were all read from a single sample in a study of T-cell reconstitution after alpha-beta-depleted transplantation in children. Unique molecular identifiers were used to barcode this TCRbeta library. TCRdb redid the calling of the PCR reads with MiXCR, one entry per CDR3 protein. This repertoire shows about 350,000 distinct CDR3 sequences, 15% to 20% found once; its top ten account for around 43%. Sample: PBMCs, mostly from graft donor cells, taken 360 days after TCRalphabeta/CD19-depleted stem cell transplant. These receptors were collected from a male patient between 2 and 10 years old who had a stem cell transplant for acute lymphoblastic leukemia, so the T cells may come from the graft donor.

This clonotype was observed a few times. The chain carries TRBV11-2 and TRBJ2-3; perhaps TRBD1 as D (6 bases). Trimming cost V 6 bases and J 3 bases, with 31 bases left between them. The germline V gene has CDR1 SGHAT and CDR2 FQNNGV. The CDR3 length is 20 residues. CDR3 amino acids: CASSNGQNPTTGFWTDTQYF. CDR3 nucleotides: TGTGCCAGCAGTAACGGACAGAACCCAACCACAGGTTTCTGGACAGATACGCAGTATTTT.

CDR3 residues: CASSHRGADEQYF. CDR3 nucleotides: TGTGCCAGCAGTCACCGGGGGGCGGACGAGCAGTACTTC. The chain recombines TRBV7-8 with TRBJ2-7; D might be TRBD2 (7 bases). V lost 6 bases and J 5 bases, leaving 14 bases between the germline ends. The CDR3 has 13 amino acids. The germline CDR1 and CDR2 sequences are SGHVS and FQNEAQ.

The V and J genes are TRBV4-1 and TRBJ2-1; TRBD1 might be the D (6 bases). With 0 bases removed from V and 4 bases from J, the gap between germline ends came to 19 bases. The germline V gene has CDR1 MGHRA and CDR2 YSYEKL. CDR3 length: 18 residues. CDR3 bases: TGCGCCAGCAGCCAAGATTTGGGGGCTGTGGCATTATACAATGAGCAGTTCTTC. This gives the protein CASSQDLGAVALYNEQFF.

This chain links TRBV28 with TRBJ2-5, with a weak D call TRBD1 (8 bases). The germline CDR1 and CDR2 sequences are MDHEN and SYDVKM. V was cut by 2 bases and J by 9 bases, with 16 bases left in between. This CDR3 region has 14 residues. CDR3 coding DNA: TGTGCCAGCAGTTTAAGGTTAACAGGGGGGGCCCAGTACTTC. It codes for CASSLRLTGGAQYF.

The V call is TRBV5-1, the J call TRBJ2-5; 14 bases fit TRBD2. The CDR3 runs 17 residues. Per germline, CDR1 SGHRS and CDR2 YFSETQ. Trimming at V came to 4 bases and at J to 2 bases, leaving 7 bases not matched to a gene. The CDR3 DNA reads TGCGCCAGCAGCCATGGACTAGCGGGAGGTCAACAAGAGACCCAGTACTTC. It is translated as CASSHGLAGGQQETQYF.

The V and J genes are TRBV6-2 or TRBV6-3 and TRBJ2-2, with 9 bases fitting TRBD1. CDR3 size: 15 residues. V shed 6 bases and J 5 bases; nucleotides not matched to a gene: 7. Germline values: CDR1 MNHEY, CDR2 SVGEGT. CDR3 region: CASSPGTGWTGELFF. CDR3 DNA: TGTGCCAGCAGCCCCGGGACAGGGTGGACCGGGGAGCTGTTTTTT.

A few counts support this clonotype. CDR3 DNA: TGTGCCAGCAGTTACTCGTTCGGTTTTAATCCGGGACAGGGGAATTTATATTCACCCCTCCACTTT. Protein: CASSYSFGFNPGQGNLYSPLHF. The V gene is TRBV6-2 or TRBV6-3, the J gene TRBJ1-6; 10 bases are a match to TRBD1. V shed 0 bases and J 8 bases; nucleotides not matched to a gene: 22. Germline V gene lookup returns CDR1 MNHEY and CDR2 SVGEGT. The CDR3 loop spans 22 amino acids.

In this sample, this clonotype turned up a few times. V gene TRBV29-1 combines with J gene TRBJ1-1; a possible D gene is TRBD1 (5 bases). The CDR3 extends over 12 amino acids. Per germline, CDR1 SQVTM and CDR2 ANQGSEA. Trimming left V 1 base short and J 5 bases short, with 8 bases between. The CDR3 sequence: CSVEGGRTEAFF. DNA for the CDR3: TGCAGCGTTGAAGGGGGCCGGACTGAAGCTTTCTTT.

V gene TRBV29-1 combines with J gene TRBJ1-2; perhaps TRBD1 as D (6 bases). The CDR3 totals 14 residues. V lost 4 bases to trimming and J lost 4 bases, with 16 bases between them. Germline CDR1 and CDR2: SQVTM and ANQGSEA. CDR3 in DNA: TGCAGCGTTGTAGAACAGGGATTTTCCTATGGCTACACCTTC. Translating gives CSVVEQGFSYGYTF.

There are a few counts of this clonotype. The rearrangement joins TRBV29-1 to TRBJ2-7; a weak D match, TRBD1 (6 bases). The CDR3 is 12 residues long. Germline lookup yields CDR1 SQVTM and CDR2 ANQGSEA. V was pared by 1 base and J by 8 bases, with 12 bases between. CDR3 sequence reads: CSVEGNREQQYF. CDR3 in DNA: TGCAGCGTTGAAGGGAACAGGGAGCAGCAGTACTTC.

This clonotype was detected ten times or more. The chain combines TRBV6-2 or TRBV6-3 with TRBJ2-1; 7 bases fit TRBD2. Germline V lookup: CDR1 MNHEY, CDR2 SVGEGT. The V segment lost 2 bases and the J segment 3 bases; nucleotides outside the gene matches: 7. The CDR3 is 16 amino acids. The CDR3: CASSYLVGGSYNEQFF. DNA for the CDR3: TGTGCCAGCAGTTACCTCGTGGGCGGGAGCTACAATGAGCAGTTCTTC.

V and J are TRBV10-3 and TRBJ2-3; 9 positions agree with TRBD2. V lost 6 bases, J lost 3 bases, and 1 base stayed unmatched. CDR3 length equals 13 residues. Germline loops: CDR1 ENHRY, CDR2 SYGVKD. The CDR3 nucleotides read TGTGCCATCAGGACTAGCGGAACAGATACGCAGTATTTT. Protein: CAIRTSGTDTQYF.

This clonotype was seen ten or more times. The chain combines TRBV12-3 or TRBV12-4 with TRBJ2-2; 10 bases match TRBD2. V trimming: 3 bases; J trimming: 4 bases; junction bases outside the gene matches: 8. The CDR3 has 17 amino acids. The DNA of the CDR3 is TGTGCCAGCAGTTTCGTGCTAGCGGGAGCTCTCACCGGGGAGCTGTTTTTT. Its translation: CASSFVLAGALTGELFF.

The CDR3 here is CSARDQQVVYGYTF. In nucleotides, the CDR3 is TGCAGTGCTAGAGATCAACAGGTCGTATATGGCTACACCTTC. The J gene is TRBJ1-2, the V gene TRBV20-1; D might be TRBD1 (5 bases). The CDR3 runs to 14 residues. CDR1 and CDR2 from the germline V gene are DFQATT and SNEGSKA (reference sequence). V shed 0 bases and J shed 5 bases, with 13 bases lying between them.

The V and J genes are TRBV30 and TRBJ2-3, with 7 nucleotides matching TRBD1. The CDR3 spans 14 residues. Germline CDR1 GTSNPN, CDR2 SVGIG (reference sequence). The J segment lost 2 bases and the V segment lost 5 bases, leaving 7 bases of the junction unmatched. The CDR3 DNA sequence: TGTGCCTGGGCCAGGGGGTCCTTCACAGATACGCAGTATTTT. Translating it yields CAWARGSFTDTQYF. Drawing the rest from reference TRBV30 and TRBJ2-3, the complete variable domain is SQTIHQWPATLVQPVGSPLSLECTVEGTSNPNLYWYRQAAGRGLQLLFYSVGIGQISSEVPQNLSASRPQDRQFILSSKKLLLSDSGFYLCAWARGSFTDTQYFGPGTRLTVL.

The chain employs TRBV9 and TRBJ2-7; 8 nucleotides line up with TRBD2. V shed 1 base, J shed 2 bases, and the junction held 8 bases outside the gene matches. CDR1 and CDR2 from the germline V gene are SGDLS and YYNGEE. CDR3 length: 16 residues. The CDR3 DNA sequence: TGTGCCAGCAGCGTATCGGCGGGAGGAGGGCCCTACGAGCAGTACTTC. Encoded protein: CASSVSAGGGPYEQYF.

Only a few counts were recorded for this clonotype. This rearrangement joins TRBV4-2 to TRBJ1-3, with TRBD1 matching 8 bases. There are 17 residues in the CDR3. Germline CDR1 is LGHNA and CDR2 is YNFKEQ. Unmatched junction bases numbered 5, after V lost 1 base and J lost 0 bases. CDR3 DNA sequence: TGTGCCAGCAGCCAAGCCGGGACAGGACGCTCTGGAAACACCATATATTTT. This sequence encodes CASSQAGTGRSGNTIYF.

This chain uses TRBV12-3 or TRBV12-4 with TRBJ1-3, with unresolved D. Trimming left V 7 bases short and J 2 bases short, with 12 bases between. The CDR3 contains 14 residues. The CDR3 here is CASNPLVAGNTIYF. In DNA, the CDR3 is TGTGCCAGCAACCCCCTGGTCGCTGGAAACACCATATATTTT.

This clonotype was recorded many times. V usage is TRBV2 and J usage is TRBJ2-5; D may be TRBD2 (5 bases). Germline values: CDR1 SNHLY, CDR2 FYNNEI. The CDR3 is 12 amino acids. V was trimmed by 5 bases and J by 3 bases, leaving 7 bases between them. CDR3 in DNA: TGTGCCAGCAGTCGGAGGAAAGAGACCCAGTACTTC. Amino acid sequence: CASSRRKETQYF.

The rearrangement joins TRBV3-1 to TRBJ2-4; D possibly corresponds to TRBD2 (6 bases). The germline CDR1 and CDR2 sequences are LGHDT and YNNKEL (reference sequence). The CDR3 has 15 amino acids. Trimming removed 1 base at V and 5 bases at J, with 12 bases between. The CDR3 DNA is TGTGCCAGCAGCCAAGCCCGGGGGACTCAAAACATTCAGTACTTC. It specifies CASSQARGTQNIQYF.

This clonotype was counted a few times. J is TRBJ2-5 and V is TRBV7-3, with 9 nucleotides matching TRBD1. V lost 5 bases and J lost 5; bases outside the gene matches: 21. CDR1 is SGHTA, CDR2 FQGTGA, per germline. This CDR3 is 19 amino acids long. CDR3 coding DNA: TGTGCCAGCAGCCCGAAAGGGCCCCGGACAGGGGAGCGAGGGGAGACCCAGTACTTC. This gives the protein CASSPKGPRTGERGETQYF.